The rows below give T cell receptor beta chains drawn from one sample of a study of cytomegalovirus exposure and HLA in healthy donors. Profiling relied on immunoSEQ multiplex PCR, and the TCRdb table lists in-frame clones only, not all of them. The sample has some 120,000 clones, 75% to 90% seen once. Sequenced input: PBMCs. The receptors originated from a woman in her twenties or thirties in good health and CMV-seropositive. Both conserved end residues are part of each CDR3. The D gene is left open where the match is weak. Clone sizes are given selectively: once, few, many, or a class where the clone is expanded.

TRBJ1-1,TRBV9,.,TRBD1,TGTGCCAGCAGCGTAGGAGGGGGCGCAAACACTGAAGCTTTCTTT,CASSVGGGANTEAFF
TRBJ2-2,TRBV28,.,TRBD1,TGTGCCAGCAGCCTTAGGACAGGGACCACCGGGGAGCTGTTTTTT,CASSLRTGTTGELFF
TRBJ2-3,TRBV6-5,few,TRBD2,TGTGCCAGCAGTTACTCGGTTGGTCGGGAGGCAGATACGCAGTATTTT,CASSYSVGREADTQYF
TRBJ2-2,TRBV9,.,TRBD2,TGTGCCAGCAGCGTAGTCGGGACTAGCGGGAGGAACACCGGGGAGCTGTTTTTT,CASSVVGTSGRNTGELFF
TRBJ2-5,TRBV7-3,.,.,TGTGCCAGTGGGCTAGGGAGCCAAGAGACCCAGTACTTC,CASGLGSQETQYF
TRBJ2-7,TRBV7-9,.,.,TGTGCCAGCAGCCTCGGGACACCTCGCAACGAGCAGTACTTC,CASSLGTPRNEQYF
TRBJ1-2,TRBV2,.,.,TGTGCCAGCAGTGAGGGCAGGGTCGATGGCTACACCTTC,CASSEGRVDGYTF
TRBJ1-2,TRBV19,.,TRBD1,TGTGCCAGTAGTACCCGCTACAGGGGTGGTTATGGCTACACCTTC,CASSTRYRGGYGYTF
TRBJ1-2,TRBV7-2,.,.,TGTGCCAGCAGCTTCTTGTTGCGGGGTGGCTACACCTTC,CASSFLLRGGYTF
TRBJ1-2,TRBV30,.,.,TGTGCCCAGGGAGGCGCAGCTAACTATGGCTACACCTTC,CAQGGAANYGYTF
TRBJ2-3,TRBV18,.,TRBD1,TGTGCCAGCTCACCACCGGGACAGGGGGGGACAGATACGCAGTATTTT,CASSPPGQGGTDTQYF
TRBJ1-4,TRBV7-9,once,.,TGTGCCAGCAGCTTTGGGCTCGGGGATGAAAAACTGTTTTTT,CASSFGLGDEKLFF
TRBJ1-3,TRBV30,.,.,TGTGCCTGGAGTGCAGGGGTGTTCTCTGGAAACACCATATATTTT,CAWSAGVFSGNTIYF
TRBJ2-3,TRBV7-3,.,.,TGTGCCAGCAGCTCTGGGACTAGCACAGATACGCAGTATTTT,CASSSGTSTDTQYF
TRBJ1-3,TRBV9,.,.,TGTGCCAGCAGCGTAGGGAACCTAGGGGTGGCTGGAAACACCATATATTTT,CASSVGNLGVAGNTIYF
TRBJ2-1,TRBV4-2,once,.,TGTGCCAGCAGCCAAGATTATCGGACAGAGGATGAGCAGTTCTTC,CASSQDYRTEDEQFF
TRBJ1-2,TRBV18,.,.,TGTGCCAGCTCACTCGACAGCCGTGGCTACACCTTC,CASSLDSRGYTF
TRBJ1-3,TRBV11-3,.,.,TGTGCCAGCAGCCTAAGCTCTGGAAACACCATATATTTT,CASSLSSGNTIYF